Listed below are T cell receptor beta chains from one sample, sequenced in a study of regulatory T cells in long-lasting Graves disease. MiXCR, applied by TCRdb to the multiplex PCR reads, yields one record per CDR3 protein. There are 250,000 to 300,000 distinct CDR3 sequences in the sample; around a sixth occur only once, and 14% lies in the top ten. The same sample was also used in a study of T cells in Graves' hyperthyroidism and ophthalmopathy.

The sample in question was peripheral blood mononuclear cells (PBMCs), obtained at new diagnosis, from a patient treated with antithyroid drugs. The receptor set was obtained from a woman in her twenties or thirties with Graves disease. The CDR3 runs from the conserved cysteine through the conserved F or W. The D gene is left open where the match is weak. Rows may omit the clone size; those that give it use once, few, many or a size class.

J	V	D	size	DNA	CDR3
TRBJ1-1	TRBV2	-	-	TGTGCCAGCTCACCATCGGGAGGGTGGAACACTGAAGCTTTCTTT	CASSPSGGWNTEAFF
TRBJ2-5	TRBV2	TRBD2	few	TGTGCCAGCAGTGAGGGGGGGGGGGTTGGGACCCAGTACTTC	CASSEGGGVGTQYF
TRBJ1-5	TRBV28	-	many	TGTGCCAGCAGTCTTTGGACTGACAGTAATAGCAATCAGCCCCAGCATTTT	CASSLWTDSNSNQPQHF
TRBJ1-1	TRBV20-1	-	many	TGCAGTGCAGACCGGGGGCCATCTGAAGCTTTCTTT	CSADRGPSEAFF
TRBJ1-1	TRBV10-1	-	-	TGCGCCAGCAGTGAGTCCCTGGTCGGGCGCGCTTTCTTT	CASSESLVGRAFF
TRBJ2-1	TRBV12-3/TRBV12-4	-	many	TGTGCCAGCAGTCAAGGGGACTGGTTCAATGAGCAGTTCTTC	CASSQGDWFNEQFF
TRBJ1-3	TRBV20-1	-	-	TGCAGTTCTAGAGATAGAATCAGGGCAGGGACTGGAAACACCATATATTTT	CSSRDRIRAGTGNTIYF
TRBJ2-1	TRBV12-3/TRBV12-4	TRBD2	many	TGTGCCAGCAGTTTTCCGCGGACTAGCGGGGTCTCCTACAATGAGCAGTTCTTC	CASSFPRTSGVSYNEQFF
TRBJ2-5	TRBV20-1	TRBD2	many	TGCAGTGCTAGCCATTTTAGCGGGGTCTTACAAGAGACCCAGTACTTC	CSASHFSGVLQETQYF
TRBJ2-7	TRBV18	-	many	TGTGCCAGCTCCGGCGGGGTCCACTACGAGCAGTACTTC	CASSGGVHYEQYF
TRBJ2-7	TRBV2	TRBD2	many	TGTGCCACTGGGACTAGCGGGGGGGACGGGCAGTACTTC	CATGTSGGDGQYF
TRBJ2-5	TRBV20-1	-	-	TGCAGTGCCGACGGGGAAGGTTTTACCCAGTACTTC	CSADGEGFTQYF
TRBJ2-5	TRBV9	TRBD2	many	TGTGCCAGCAGCGCCGGGACTAGCCTAGAGACCCAGTACTTC	CASSAGTSLETQYF
TRBJ1-5	TRBV20-1	-	many	TGCAGTGCTAGTTCACAGGGTGTCCAGCATTTT	CSASSQGVQHF
TRBJ1-4	TRBV20-1	-	-	TGCAGTGCTAGAGTGGTGAATGAAAAACTGTTTTTT	CSARVVNEKLFF
TRBJ2-1	TRBV7-9	TRBD1	few	TGTGCCAGCATCGGACAGGCCCACTACAATGAGCAGTTCTTC	CASIGQAHYNEQFF
TRBJ1-6	TRBV19	TRBD1	once	TGTGCCAGTAGTTTCCAGGGGGCGAGCTCCTATAATTCACCCCTCCACTTT	CASSFQGASSYNSPLHF
TRBJ1-6	TRBV9	TRBD1	many	TGTGCCAGCAGCCCGTCCCGGGACAGGGGTTCACCCCTCCACTTT	CASSPSRDRGSPLHF
TRBJ1-3	TRBV6-1	TRBD1	many	TGTGCCAGCAGTGAAGCCGGGACAGGCCGCTCTGGAAACACCATATATTTT	CASSEAGTGRSGNTIYF
TRBJ1-1	TRBV19	-	-	TGTGCCAGTAGTATAGAGGGCATCGGGAGGACTGAAGCTTTCTTT	CASSIEGIGRTEAFF
TRBJ2-1	TRBV3-1	-	many	TGTGCCAGCAGCCAAGGAGGAGGGGGCCGGGTTGAGCAGTTCTTC	CASSQGGGGRVEQFF
TRBJ1-1	TRBV7-2	TRBD1	few	TGTGCCAGCAGCTTAAGCCAGGGGGGGGGCCGGGGCACTGAAGCTTTCTTT	CASSLSQGGGRGTEAFF
TRBJ2-7	TRBV5-5	TRBD1	many	TGTGCCAGCATCCAAGGGAGGAGACAGGGGGTTTACGAGCAGTACTTC	CASIQGRRQGVYEQYF